The 22 T cell receptor beta chains given below trace back to one sample, sequenced in a study of cytomegalovirus exposure and HLA in healthy donors. The PCR was carried out with 60 Vbeta primers and 13 Jbeta primers. Method: immunoSEQ multiplex PCR; TCRdb's copy keeps in-frame clones and lacks some. The repertoire holds some 170,000 clones, with roughly 82% as singletons. Sequenced: PBMCs. Receptors were obtained from a man aged 45-65 years in good health and CMV-seropositive.

The V gene is TRBV28, the J gene TRBJ1-3; no reliable D call. This CDR3 is 15 amino acids long. V shed 3 bases and J shed 0 bases, with 9 bases lying between them. Per germline, CDR1 MDHEN and CDR2 SYDVKM. Here the CDR3 DNA reads TGTGCCAGCAGTTTTATAACTACCTCTGGAAACACCATATATTTT. Translating gives CASSFITTSGNTIYF.

As regards this clone: Sequence at one end of the junction differs from germline and may be a read error. The chain is built from TRBV30 and TRBJ2-4; 12 bases agree with TRBD2. Germline lookup yields CDR1 GTSNPN and CDR2 SVGIG (reference sequence). This CDR3 has 17 residues. For the CDR3, the DNA is TGTGCCTGGAGTGGCTGGGGGCTAGCGGGAGGGGCAAACAGTCAGTACTTC. Its translation is CAWSGWGLAGGANSQYF.

V and J are TRBV4-1 and TRBJ2-7; D uncertain. Germline CDR1 is MGHRA and CDR2 is YSYEKL. This CDR3 is 14 amino acids long. The V gene lost 1 base and the J gene lost 2 bases, with 9 bases spanning the gap. The DNA of the CDR3 is TGCGCCAGCAGCCAAGTTGAGAACGCCTACGAGCAGTACTTC. Its translation: CASSQVENAYEQYF.

The rearrangement uses TRBV5-4 and TRBJ1-2; 7 bases are a match to TRBD1. In germline, CDR1 is SGHNT, CDR2 YYREEE (reference sequence). The CDR3 loop spans 13 amino acids. After removal of 0 bases from V and 6 bases from J, the junction contained 2 bases not matched to a gene. The CDR3 reads CASSLGRGDGYTF. In nucleotides, the CDR3 is TGTGCCAGCAGCTTGGGCAGGGGGGATGGCTACACCTTC.

The rearrangement links TRBV11-2 to TRBJ2-7, with D possibly being TRBD1 (6 bases). The germline V gene has CDR1 SGHAT and CDR2 FQNNGV. There are 14 residues in the CDR3. V dropped 2 bases and J dropped 2 bases, with 10 bases sitting between them. CDR3 in amino acids: CASSLKGTPYEQYF. CDR3 in DNA: TGTGCCAGCAGCTTAAAAGGGACACCCTACGAGCAGTACTTC.

The rearrangement joins TRBV4-3 to TRBJ1-5; no definite D call. Germline loops: CDR1 LGHNA, CDR2 YSLEER. The CDR3 consists of 14 residues. V dropped 0 bases and J dropped 5 bases, with 8 bases sitting between them. This CDR3 reads CASSQETGYQPQHF. CDR3 nucleotide sequence: TGCGCCAGCAGCCAAGAGACGGGTTATCAGCCCCAGCATTTT.

The chain joins TRBV5-1 to TRBJ2-2; 15 nucleotides line up with TRBD2. V gave up 4 bases and J gave up 0 bases; unmatched junction bases: 7. Germline-derived CDR1 and CDR2 are SGHRS and YFSETQ. There are 19 residues in the CDR3. This CDR3 reads CASSLRGLAGGTNTGELFF. CDR3 in DNA: TGCGCCAGCAGCCTACGGGGACTAGCGGGGGGTACGAACACCGGGGAGCTGTTTTTT.

V is TRBV2 and J is TRBJ1-6; 7 bases map to TRBD1. CDR1 SNHLY and CDR2 FYNNEI come from the germline V gene. The CDR3 has 16 residues. The V segment lost 6 bases and the J segment 7 bases; nucleotides outside the gene matches: 12. CDR3 in amino acids: CASRGNRGDYNSPLHF. Written as DNA, the CDR3 is TGTGCCAGCAGGGGGAACAGGGGAGACTACAATTCACCCCTCCACTTT.

The chain carries TRBV11-3 and TRBJ2-2; D unclear. The CDR3 runs 15 residues. V shed 4 bases and J shed 0 bases, with 9 bases lying between them. CDR1 and CDR2 (germline): SGHNT, YENEEA. This CDR3 reads CASSSAYANTGELFF. For the CDR3, the DNA is TGTGCCAGCAGCTCCGCCTATGCGAACACCGGGGAGCTGTTTTTT.

The chain couples TRBV11-3 to TRBJ2-7; 11 bases align to TRBD2. The CDR3 consists of 16 residues. Germline assignment: CDR1 SGHNT and CDR2 YENEEA. The ends lost 4 bases at V and 5 bases at J; junction bases unmatched: 10. The CDR3 reads CASSSSGRTSRNEQYF. Written as DNA, the CDR3 is TGTGCCAGCAGCTCTAGCGGGAGGACCTCCAGGAACGAGCAGTACTTC. Combining the CDR3 with reference TRBV11-3 and TRBJ2-7 gives the whole variable domain EAGVVQSPRYKIIEKKQPVAFWCNPISGHNTLYWYLQNLGQGPELLIRYENEEAVDDSQLPKDRFSAERLKGVDSTLKIQPAELGDSAVYLCASSSSGRTSRNEQYFGPGTRLTVT.

The rearrangement joins TRBV18 to TRBJ1-1; TRBD1 agrees at 9 bases. This CDR3 contains 14 residues. The V and J ends lost 3 bases and 5 bases, in that order; junction bases with no gene match: 4. CDR1 and CDR2 (germline): KGHSH, LQKENI. Here the CDR3 reads CASSPGQGRTEAFF. The CDR3 bases are TGTGCCAGCTCACCGGGACAGGGAAGGACTGAAGCTTTCTTT.

The CDR3 reads CASSRQGEETQYF. The CDR3 DNA reads as TGCGCCAGTTCTCGACAGGGGGAAGAGACCCAGTACTTC. The chain joins TRBV5-1 to TRBJ2-5; TRBD1 matches at 9 bases. Germline V gives CDR1 SGHRS, CDR2 YFSETQ. J was trimmed by 3 bases and V by 8 bases; bases with no gene match: 5. CDR3 length: 13 residues.

This chain links TRBV7-9 with TRBJ2-7, with a tentative D call TRBD1 (5 bases). The V and J ends lost 3 bases and 7 bases respectively, with 16 bases between them. Germline V gene sequence: CDR1 SEHNR, CDR2 FQNEAQ (reference sequence). The CDR3 contains 14 residues. The CDR3 sequence is CASSFQGGLREQYF. The CDR3 DNA reads TGTGCCAGCAGCTTCCAGGGCGGCCTACGAGAGCAGTACTTC.

This clone was detected a few times. This sequence joins TRBV2 and TRBJ2-7; 8 nucleotides align to TRBD2. Germline lookup yields CDR1 SNHLY and CDR2 FYNNEI. J was trimmed by 1 base and V by 4 bases; bases with no gene match: 6. The CDR3 contains 15 residues. The CDR3 DNA follows: TGTGCCAGCAGTGTAGGGTTAGCGGGATCCTACGAGCAGTACTTC. The encoded protein is CASSVGLAGSYEQYF.

V gene TRBV5-1 combines with J gene TRBJ2-3; D call uncertain. The CDR3 sequence is 15 residues long. CDR1 and CDR2 (germline): SGHRS, YFSETQ. V lost 2 bases and J lost 0, with 10 bases in between. In DNA, the CDR3 is TGCGCCAGCAGCTTTAGCACACCTAGCACAGATACGCAGTATTTT. It yields the protein CASSFSTPSTDTQYF.

The chain recombines TRBV6-5 with TRBJ2-7, with D possibly matching TRBD2 (6 bases). The V gene lost 10 bases and the J gene lost 0 bases, with 13 bases spanning the gap. The CDR3 consists of 13 residues. Looked up from germline, CDR1 is MNHEY and CDR2 is SVGAGI. The CDR3 DNA is TGTGCCACCTCGTCTAGCGCCTCCTACGAGCAGTACTTC. Protein: CATSSSASYEQYF.

The chain couples TRBV5-6 to TRBJ2-7; D is unclear. The CDR3 has 17 residues. Trimming shortened V by 0 bases and J by 0 bases, and 16 bases separated the two germline ends. Germline CDR1 reads SGHDT; CDR2 reads YYEEEE. In DNA form, the CDR3 reads TGTGCCAGCAGCTTGGTACAATCCTCCGAATTCTCCTACGAGCAGTACTTC. Residues: CASSLVQSSEFSYEQYF.

The chain recombines TRBV7-3 with TRBJ2-1; 7 bases line up with TRBD1. The CDR3 contains 14 residues. The trim removed 5 bases at V and 8 bases at J, leaving 9 bases unmatched. In germline, CDR1 is SGHTA, CDR2 FQGTGA. Here the CDR3 DNA reads TGTGCCAGCAGCCCTGGACAGGTTAGGCATGAGCAGTTCTTC. Its protein is CASSPGQVRHEQFF.

This sequence joins TRBV5-1 and TRBJ2-3; D may be TRBD2 (5 bases). CDR1 is SGHRS and CDR2 is YFSETQ in the germline V gene. V shed 4 bases and J shed 2 bases, with 11 bases lying between them. The CDR3 length is 14 residues. The CDR3 loop is CASSPLRVTDTQYF. CDR3 in DNA: TGCGCCAGCAGCCCCTTGCGGGTCACAGATACGCAGTATTTT.

The chain combines TRBV30 with TRBJ1-2; TRBD1 might be the D (6 bases). V lost 4 bases, J lost 8 bases, and 17 bases lay in between. Per the germline V gene, CDR1 is GTSNPN and CDR2 is SVGIG (reference sequence). The CDR3 is made up of 13 amino acids. The CDR3 coding sequence is TGTGCCTGGACCAAGGGACACCAGGAAGGCTACACCTTC. It translates to CAWTKGHQEGYTF.

This chain connects TRBV29-1 to TRBJ2-3, with D tentatively TRBD2 (7 bases). Germline CDR1 and CDR2: SQVTM and ANQGSEA. CDR3 size: 16 residues. V lost 7 bases, J lost 4 bases, and 24 bases lay in between. DNA of the CDR3: TGCAGCGCCCGATCGGGGGGCGGGACAAACCCAGATACGCAGTATTTT. As protein: CSARSGGGTNPDTQYF.

The chain carries TRBV9 and TRBJ1-4; D gene ambiguous. The CDR3 has 15 residues. The V end lost 0 bases, the J end lost 11 bases, and 17 bases lay between the germline ends. Germline V gene lookup returns CDR1 SGDLS and CDR2 YYNGEE. CDR3 region: CASSVEPQQPLKLFF. CDR3 nucleotide sequence: TGTGCCAGCAGCGTAGAGCCCCAACAGCCGTTGAAACTGTTTTTT.